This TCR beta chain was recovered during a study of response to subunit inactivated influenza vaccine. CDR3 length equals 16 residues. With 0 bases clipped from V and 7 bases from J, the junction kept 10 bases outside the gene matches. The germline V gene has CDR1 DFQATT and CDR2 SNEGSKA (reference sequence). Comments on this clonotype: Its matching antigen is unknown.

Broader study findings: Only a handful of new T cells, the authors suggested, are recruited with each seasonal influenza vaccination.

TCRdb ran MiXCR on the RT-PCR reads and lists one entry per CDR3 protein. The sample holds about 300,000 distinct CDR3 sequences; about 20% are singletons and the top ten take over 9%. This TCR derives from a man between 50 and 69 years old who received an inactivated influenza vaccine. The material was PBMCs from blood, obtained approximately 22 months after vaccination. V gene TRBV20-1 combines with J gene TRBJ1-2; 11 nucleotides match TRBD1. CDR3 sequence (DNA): TGCAGTGCTAGAGATGTGGGACAGGGGGAAGTAGGTGGCTACACCTTC. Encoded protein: CSARDVGQGEVGGYTF.